Sequencing of this T cell receptor (beta chain) was carried out in a study of cytomegalovirus exposure and HLA in healthy donors. Study context: Early release data held around 82 million unique TCRs from HLA-typed donors. Study-wide findings and caveats: CMV antigen specificity of three CMV-associated chains was confirmed in vitro. Looking again later, the authors saw that most CMV-associated TCR beta chains seemed HLA-restricted.

PCR primers comprised 60 Vbeta and 13 Jbeta primers. The table came from immunoSEQ multiplex PCR; TCRdb's copy has only in-frame clones and leaves some out. The table shows roughly 180,000 clones, with 65% to 85% occurring only once. CDR1 SQVTM and CDR2 ANQGSEA come from the germline V gene. This CDR3 has 14 amino acids. The junction had 8 bases not matched to a gene; V was cut back by 6 bases and J by 3 bases. Concerning this clone itself: What it recognizes is unknown.

The TCR originated in a girl aged 10 to 17 in good health and CMV-seropositive. Sequences were obtained from PBMCs. The genes are TRBV29-1 and TRBJ1-2, with 9 bases identical to TRBD1. The CDR3 protein is CSVSGQGKDYGYTF. The CDR3 DNA is TGCAGCGTATCGGGACAGGGTAAGGACTATGGCTACACCTTC.